The 21 T cell receptor beta chains presented below share a single source sample, sequenced in a study of T cells in localized non-small cell lung cancer. Here immunoSEQ multiplex PCR was the method, and the copy in TCRdb shows in-frame clones only, minus some. The sample comprises about 1,500 clones, 22% of which are singletons, and about 16% rests with the top ten. This specimen was normal lung tissue next to the tumor, taken before any cancer treatment. The receptors were gathered from a female donor of 60 years or more with stage I squamous cell lung carcinoma.

Relative to its sample, this clone is large. This chain joins TRBV19 and TRBJ2-1; D remains ambiguous. This CDR3 contains 15 residues. V gave up 1 base and J gave up 4 bases, with 11 bases separating them. Germline CDR1 and CDR2: LNHDA and SQIVND (reference sequence). The CDR3 reads CASSIVTGSYNEQFF. Written as DNA, the CDR3 is TGTGCCAGTAGTATAGTGACGGGTTCGTACAATGAGCAGTTCTTC. The full variable domain, rest sourced from reference TRBV19 and TRBJ2-1, is DGGITQSPKYLFRKEGQNVTLSCEQNLNHDAMYWYRQDPGQGLRLIYYSQIVNDFQKGDIAEGYSVSREKKESFPLTVTSAQKNPTAFYLCASSIVTGSYNEQFFGPGTRLTVL.

The count of this clone is one. The V and J genes are TRBV19 and TRBJ2-5; 11 positions match TRBD2. Germline CDR1 reads LNHDA; CDR2 reads SQIVND (reference sequence). V dropped 8 bases and J dropped 2; count of bases not matched to a gene: 1. The CDR3 spans 13 residues. DNA of the CDR3: TGTGCCAGTTCTAGCGGGAGGCAAGAGACCCAGTACTTC. This gives the protein CASSSGRQETQYF.

This clone was seen more than once but under ten times. This chain uses TRBV4-1 with TRBJ2-2; 7 nucleotides align to TRBD2. The J segment lost 4 bases and the V segment lost 1 base, leaving 6 bases of the junction unmatched. Germline V lookup: CDR1 MGHRA, CDR2 YSYEKL. The CDR3 sequence is 16 residues long. CDR3 nucleotide sequence: TGCGCCAGCAGCCAAGTCCACGGGAGGCCCACCGGGGAGCTGTTTTTT. Residues: CASSQVHGRPTGELFF.

This clone turned up a few times. This chain uses TRBV9 with TRBJ1-4; tentatively, D is TRBD1 (5 bases). The V gene's germline CDR1 is SGDLS and CDR2 YYNGEE. The CDR3 sequence is 12 residues long. The V end lost 4 bases, the J end lost 14 bases, and 15 bases lay between the germline ends. The DNA of the CDR3 is TGTGCCAGCAGCCCCGAAGGACAAGTGCTGTTTTTT. Its translation: CASSPEGQVLFF.

This clone has just a few counts. This chain links TRBV11-3 with TRBJ2-2; 9 bases are a match to TRBD1. The ends lost 3 bases at V and 7 bases at J; junction bases unmatched: 3. Germline CDR1 SGHNT, CDR2 YENEEA. The CDR3 loop spans 14 amino acids. CDR3 protein: CASSFDRGSGELFF. CDR3 coding DNA: TGTGCCAGCAGCTTCGACAGGGGGAGCGGGGAGCTGTTTTTT.

Within the sample, this clone is medium-sized (0.01 to 0.1%). The chain employs TRBV11-3 and TRBJ2-5, with D maybe TRBD1 (5 bases). The CDR3 totals 16 residues. Trimming cost V 0 bases and J 3 bases, with 14 bases left between them. The germline gives CDR1 SGHNT, CDR2 YENEEA. The CDR3 is CASSLDMGPVEETQYF. The CDR3 DNA follows: TGTGCCAGCAGCTTAGATATGGGGCCGGTGGAAGAGACCCAGTACTTC.

This clone occurred once. V gene TRBV18 combines with J gene TRBJ1-3; D is ambiguous. This CDR3 has 14 amino acids. V lost 1 base to trimming and J lost 0 bases, with 4 bases between them. Germline lookup yields CDR1 KGHSH and CDR2 LQKENI. The CDR3 spells CASSPQGSGNTIYF. The CDR3 DNA sequence: TGTGCCAGCTCACCACAGGGCTCTGGAAACACCATATATTTT.

The CDR3 here is CASSIFRTSGANNEQFF. CDR3 bases: TGTGCCAGTAGTATATTTAGAACTAGCGGGGCCAACAATGAGCAGTTCTTC. The J gene is TRBJ2-1, the V gene TRBV19; TRBD2 agrees at 10 bases. This CDR3 region has 17 residues. With 2 bases clipped from V and 5 bases from J, the junction kept 9 bases outside the gene matches. Per germline, CDR1 LNHDA and CDR2 SQIVND (reference sequence).

This clone is judged medium-sized. The chain recombines TRBV11-3 with TRBJ1-1; possibly TRBD1 for D (5 bases). Trimming took 5 bases from V and 3 from J, leaving 13 bases between them. The V gene's germline CDR1 is SGHNT and CDR2 YENEEA. The CDR3 totals 14 residues. The CDR3 sequence: CASSLLAGDTEAFF. DNA of the CDR3: TGTGCCAGCAGCCTCCTTGCGGGGGACACTGAAGCTTTCTTT.

This clone was counted a few times. DNA of the CDR3: TGTGCCAGCAGCCCAGAAGGGACAGGGTATGAAGCTTTCTTT. Its translation is CASSPEGTGYEAFF. The chain links TRBV11-3 to TRBJ1-1, with TRBD1 identical over 9 bases. The V gene end was trimmed by 5 bases and the J gene end by 7 bases; junction bases not matched to a gene: 8. The germline CDR1 and CDR2 sequences are SGHNT and YENEEA. This CDR3 is 14 amino acids long.

In its sample, this clone ranks as large. This chain links TRBV6-8 with TRBJ1-1; a possible D gene is TRBD1 (5 bases). Germline assignment: CDR1 MNHGY and CDR2 SAAAGT. Trimming left V 8 bases short and J 5 bases short, with 15 bases between. This CDR3 comprises 13 residues. CDR3 sequence (DNA): TGTGCCAGCGGGGCAGGTCCTTTAACTGAAGCTTTCTTT. Protein: CASGAGPLTEAFF.

The V gene is TRBV23-1, the J gene TRBJ2-7, with D hard to call. TRBV23-1 has ORF status, its function being uncertain. The CDR3 loop spans 13 amino acids. The V and J ends lost 6 bases and 7 bases respectively, with 16 bases between them. DNA of the CDR3: TGCGCCAGCAGCCAAGTTCAGGCGGAAGAGCAGTACTTC. Amino acids: CASSQVQAEEQYF.

V and J are TRBV30 and TRBJ1-1; D unresolved. Germline CDR1 GTSNPN, CDR2 SVGIG (reference sequence). This CDR3 spans 11 amino acids. Trimming pared 5 bases from V and 2 bases from J, leaving 6 bases between. CDR3 sequence: CAWERNTEAFF. As DNA, the CDR3 is TGTGCCTGGGAAAGAAACACTGAAGCTTTCTTT.

This clone was counted only a few times. This chain connects TRBV28 to TRBJ2-7; D may be TRBD1 (5 bases). V shed 6 bases and J shed 3 bases, with 9 bases lying between them. Germline CDR1 is MDHEN and CDR2 is SYDVKM. This CDR3 spans 12 amino acids. The CDR3 sequence: CASSRALYEQYF. The CDR3 region has the DNA TGTGCCAGCAGCAGGGCCCTCTACGAGCAGTACTTC.

In nucleotides, the CDR3 is TGTGCCTGGTCCAGCCACCGGGGACAGGGGGACGAAAAACTGTTTTTT. Translated: CAWSSHRGQGDEKLFF. The chain recombines TRBV30 with TRBJ1-4; 11 nucleotides agree with TRBD1. J was trimmed by 8 bases and V by 5 bases; bases with no gene match: 13. Germline CDR1 reads GTSNPN; CDR2 reads SVGIG (reference sequence). This CDR3 is built from 16 residues.

A few counts support this clone. The V and J genes are TRBV9 and TRBJ2-1, with unresolved D. CDR3 length equals 15 residues. V was clipped by 0 bases and J by 0 bases, with 7 bases between them. Germline lookup yields CDR1 SGDLS and CDR2 YYNGEE. CDR3 nucleotide sequence: TGTGCCAGCAGCGTAGGACCTAGCTCCTACAATGAGCAGTTCTTC. This gives the protein CASSVGPSSYNEQFF.

In its sample, this clone was seen once. The chain couples TRBV10-2 to TRBJ2-5, with D tentatively TRBD2 (6 bases). The V and J ends lost 8 bases and 1 base respectively, with 11 bases between them. CDR1 is WSHSY and CDR2 is SAAADI in the germline V gene. This CDR3 contains 13 residues. The CDR3 loop reads CASRYGGQETQYF. The DNA for the CDR3 is TGCGCCAGCCGGTACGGGGGCCAAGAGACCCAGTACTTC.

The rearrangement joins TRBV29-1 to TRBJ2-1; D not resolved. CDR1 SQVTM and CDR2 ANQGSEA come from the germline V gene. This CDR3 region has 12 residues. Trimming took off 5 bases at V and 7 bases at J, with 12 bases between the two ends. The DNA of the CDR3 is TGCAGCGTTCTTGAGGTCACTAATGAGCAGTTCTTC. Its protein product is CSVLEVTNEQFF.

By frequency in the sample, this clone is medium-sized. The chain couples TRBV11-3 to TRBJ1-2; 8 bases align to TRBD1. The CDR3 contains 14 residues. Looked up from germline, CDR1 is SGHNT and CDR2 is YENEEA. V gave up 0 bases and J gave up 7 bases; unmatched junction bases: 4. As DNA, the CDR3 is TGTGCCAGCAGCTTAGACCAGACAGGGGTTGGCTACACCTTC. The encoded protein is CASSLDQTGVGYTF.

The V gene is TRBV18, the J gene TRBJ1-1; 7 bases agree with TRBD1. The CDR3 loop spans 15 amino acids. V lost 3 bases to trimming and J lost 3 bases; unmatched junction nucleotides: 7. The germline CDR1 and CDR2 sequences are KGHSH and LQKENI. The CDR3 DNA is TGTGCCAGCTCACCCCCCTCGGGACAGTACACTGAAGCTTTCTTT. Its translation: CASSPPSGQYTEAFF.

The chain carries TRBV11-3 and TRBJ1-1, with no clear D. The CDR3 runs 14 residues. Germline V gene data show CDR1 as SGHNT and CDR2 as YENEEA. The germline V and J ends were trimmed by 5 bases and 1 base, with 11 bases remaining between them. CDR3: CASSPRSGNTEAFF. The CDR3 nucleotides read TGTGCCAGCAGCCCTAGGAGCGGGAACACTGAAGCTTTCTTT.